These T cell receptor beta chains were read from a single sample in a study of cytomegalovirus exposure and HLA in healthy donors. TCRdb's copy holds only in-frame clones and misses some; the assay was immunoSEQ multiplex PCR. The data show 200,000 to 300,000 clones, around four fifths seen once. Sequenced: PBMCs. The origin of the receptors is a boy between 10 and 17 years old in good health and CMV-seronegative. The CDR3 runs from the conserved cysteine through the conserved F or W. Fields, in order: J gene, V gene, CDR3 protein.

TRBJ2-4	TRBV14	CASSREGTVAKNIQYF
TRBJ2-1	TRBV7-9	CASSSTDSSYNEQFF
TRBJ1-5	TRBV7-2	CASSLADRHQPQHF
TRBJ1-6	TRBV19	CASSIGAGGYSPLHF
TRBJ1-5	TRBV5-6	CASSLDSGDQPQHF
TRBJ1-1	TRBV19	CASRDGPGQGYEAFF
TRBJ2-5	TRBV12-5	CASGALLGRGEETQYF
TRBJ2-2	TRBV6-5	CASSYTSLNTGELFF
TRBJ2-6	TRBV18	CAKRRQGAGANVLTF
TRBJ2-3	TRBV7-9	CASSQGRPGGYF
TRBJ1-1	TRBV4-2	CASSSSRGREENTEAFF
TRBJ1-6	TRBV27	CASSFGQSDNSPLHF
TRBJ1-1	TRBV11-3	CASSFPRGSPEAFF
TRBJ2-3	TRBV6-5	CASRRSGGRTDTQYF
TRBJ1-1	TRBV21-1	CASIKEDRDTEAFF
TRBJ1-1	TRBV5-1	CASSLAGQGLEAFF
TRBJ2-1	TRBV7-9	CASSSGYNEQFF
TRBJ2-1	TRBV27	CASQGRQGNEQFF
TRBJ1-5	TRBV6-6	CASSYSANQPQHF
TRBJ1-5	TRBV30	CAWSVLNSNQPQHF
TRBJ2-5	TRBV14	CASSPRGPKETQYF
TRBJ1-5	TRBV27	CASSLGQGAQPQHF
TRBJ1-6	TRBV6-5	CASSLTGPVSPLHF
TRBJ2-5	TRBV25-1	CASSDFRETQYF
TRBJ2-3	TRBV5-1	CASSWKGPGTDTQYF
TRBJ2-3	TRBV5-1	CASSLERESTDTQYF
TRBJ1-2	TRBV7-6	CASSLVNTGYTF
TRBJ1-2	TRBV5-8	CASRPDRAIYGYTF
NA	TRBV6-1	CASSPDIYEQYF
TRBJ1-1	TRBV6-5	CASSYFKSNTEAFF
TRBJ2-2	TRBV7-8	CASSPGGGGATGELFF
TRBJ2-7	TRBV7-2	CASSLGYWSSSYEQYF
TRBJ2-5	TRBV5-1	CASSSSGETQYF
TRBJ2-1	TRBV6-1	CASSLAGGLYNEQFF
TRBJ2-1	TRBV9	CASSRLAGGQNEQFF
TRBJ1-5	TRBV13	CASSFFRQPQHF
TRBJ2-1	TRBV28	CASSFMASGGPSYNEQFF
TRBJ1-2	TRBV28	CASSPGTNYGYTF
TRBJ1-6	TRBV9	CASSGDLPNSPLHF
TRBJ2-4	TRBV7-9	CASSSTGTGSSSAKNIQYF
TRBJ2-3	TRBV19	CASSIPGTPRRDTQYF
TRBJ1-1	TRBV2	CASKLQGLNTEAFF
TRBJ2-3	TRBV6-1	CASSEAVGGGGADTQYF
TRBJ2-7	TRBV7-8	CASSFMGRGTYEQYF
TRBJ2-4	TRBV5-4	CASSLFSVLAKNIQYF
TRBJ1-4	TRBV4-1	CASSQVPRRTGQEKLFF
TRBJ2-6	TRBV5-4	CASSSGTGANVLTF
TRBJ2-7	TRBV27	CASRKRTGTPYEQYF
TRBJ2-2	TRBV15	CATSRERAGELFF
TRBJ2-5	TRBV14	CASSRRGAGSVETQYF
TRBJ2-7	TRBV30	CAWTNSGVTYEQYF
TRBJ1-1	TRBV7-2	CASTTFGQVAEAFF
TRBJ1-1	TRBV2	CASSSQGNTEAFF
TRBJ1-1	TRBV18	CASSPGSGVIVTEAFF
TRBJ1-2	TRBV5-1	CASSSDCGYTF
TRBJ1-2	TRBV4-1	CASSQERGPYGYTF
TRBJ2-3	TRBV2	CASNLRGLATRDTQYF